Sequencing of this TCR beta chain was carried out in a study of Graves' ophthalmopathy and Graves' hyperthyroidism. As the template, RNA transcripts were used to amplify TCR beta CDR3 regions. HTBI-primed first-round RT-PCR preceded second-round multiplex PCR. From the multiplex PCR reads, TCRdb called clonotypes with MiXCR, one entry per CDR3 protein. The sample yields over 650,000 distinct CDR3 sequences, about two fifths seen once. Germline lookup yields CDR1 SGHRS and CDR2 YFSETQ. This CDR3 has 18 residues. Trimming pared 2 bases from V and 0 bases from J, leaving 18 bases between. Worth noting for this clonotype: Its antigen is not identified.

Overall study results and limits: Blood was where most expanded thyroid clonotypes above 0.001 frequency also turned up.

The sample was peripheral blood. The receptor was isolated from an adult man with Graves' ophthalmopathy. This chain connects TRBV5-1 to TRBJ1-3, with D hard to call. The CDR3 loop is CASSFMSGSRSSGNTIYF. In DNA form, the CDR3 reads TGCGCCAGCAGCTTCATGTCTGGCTCCCGGAGCTCTGGAAACACCATATATTTT.